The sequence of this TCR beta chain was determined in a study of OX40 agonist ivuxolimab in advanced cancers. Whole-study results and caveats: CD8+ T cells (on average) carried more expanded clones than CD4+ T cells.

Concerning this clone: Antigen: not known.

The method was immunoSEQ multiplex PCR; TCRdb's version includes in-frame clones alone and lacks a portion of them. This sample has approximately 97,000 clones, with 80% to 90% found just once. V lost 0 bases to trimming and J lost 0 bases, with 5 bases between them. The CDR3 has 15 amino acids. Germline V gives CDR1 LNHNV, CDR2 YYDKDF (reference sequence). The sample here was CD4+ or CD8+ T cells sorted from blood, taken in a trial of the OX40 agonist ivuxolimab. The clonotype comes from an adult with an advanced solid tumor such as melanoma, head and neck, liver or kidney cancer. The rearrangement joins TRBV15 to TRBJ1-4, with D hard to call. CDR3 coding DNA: TGTGCCACCAGCAGAGACCTATCAACTAATGAAAAACTGTTTTTT. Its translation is CATSRDLSTNEKLFF.